The clone carrying this TCR beta chain was observed a few times. Its antigen remains unidentified. This specimen comes from a study of T cell repertoires in cytomegalovirus infection. Background on the study: CMV epitopes in the study were HLA-C-restricted (recently identified) and HLA-B-restricted (well studied). Public signatures in TCR beta pointed to CMV infection and matching HLA type. Broader study findings: What dominated the ex vivo response were HLA-C-restricted CMV-specific TCR beta clonotypes.

Each CDR3 protein gets one entry after TCRdb re-called the reads with MiXCR. The table records around 100,000 distinct CDR3 sequences, roughly two fifths of them present only once. The clonotype comes from a human donor in good health (CMV status not recorded). Some clones in this sample may be carry-over from other donors' samples. This specimen was CD8+ T cells from cultured PBMCs, taken from culture after CMV antigen stimulation.

The CDR3 region has the DNA TGCAGGGGGGACAGGGCTCCTGAAGCTTTCTTT. The encoded protein is CRGDRAPEAFF. The V gene is TRBV20-1, the J gene TRBJ1-1; TRBD1 matches at 9 bases. The CDR3 sequence is 11 residues long. Germline V gene lookup returns CDR1 DFQATT and CDR2 SNEGSKA (reference sequence).